Listed here are 19 T cell receptor beta chains from one sample, sequenced in a study of blood T cell repertoires in COVID-19. Only in-frame clones appear in the TCRdb table, and some are missing; sequencing was by immunoSEQ multiplex PCR. The table includes 300,000 or so clones, about 90% detected once. The sequencing input was PBMCs or T cells enriched from blood (not recorded which). All receptors derive from a woman in her 30s who had recovered from COVID-19.

The J gene is TRBJ1-2, the V gene TRBV12-3 or TRBV12-4; D uncertain. The CDR3 covers 12 residues. With 6 bases removed from V and 8 bases from J, the gap between germline ends came to 13 bases. CDR3 sequence reads: CASSSGIIGYTF. The CDR3 nucleotides read TGTGCCAGCAGCTCGGGGATCATAGGCTACACCTTC.

This clone was detected once. V and J are TRBV28 and TRBJ1-6, with 9 bases aligning to TRBD1. Germline V gene lookup returns CDR1 MDHEN and CDR2 SYDVKM. Trimming cost V 6 bases and J 6 bases; bases outside gene matches: 6. The CDR3 is 15 residues long. DNA of the CDR3: TGTGCCAGCAGATCACCGGGACAGGGTAATTCACCCCTCCACTTT. Its protein product is CASRSPGQGNSPLHF.

This sequence joins TRBV27 and TRBJ1-5, with D possibly TRBD1 on 5 matching bases. The CDR3 length is 18 residues. V gave up 5 bases and J gave up 2 bases, with 22 bases separating them. Per germline, CDR1 MNHEY and CDR2 SMNVEV (reference sequence). DNA of the CDR3: TGTGCCAGCAGTGTAGCCCAAACGTCGGGGGGTCGCAATCAGCCCCAGCATTTT. It codes for CASSVAQTSGGRNQPQHF.

The chain uses TRBV27 and TRBJ2-1; 14 positions agree with TRBD2. V lost 7 bases to trimming and J lost 9 bases; unmatched junction nucleotides: 8. The CDR3 runs 15 residues. Germline V gene sequence: CDR1 MNHEY, CDR2 SMNVEV (reference sequence). The CDR3 here is CASTLTSGGASEQFF. The CDR3 DNA follows: TGTGCCAGCACCTTGACTAGCGGGGGGGCGAGTGAGCAGTTCTTC.

The chain carries TRBV10-3 and TRBJ1-5; the D gene is possibly TRBD1 (5 bases). V shed 10 bases and J shed 0 bases, with 10 bases lying between them. There are 13 residues in the CDR3. Germline V gene data show CDR1 as ENHRY and CDR2 as SYGVKD. The CDR3 region is CATSGDSNQPQHF. For the CDR3, the DNA is TGTGCCACTTCGGGGGATAGCAATCAGCCCCAGCATTTT.

This clone was detected only once. Germline is not matched at one junction end, which may reflect a read error. The same CDR3 arises from other DNA sequences in this sample as well. The chain uses TRBV27 and TRBJ2-5; possibly TRBD1 for D (8 bases). The germline V gene has CDR1 MNHEY and CDR2 SMNVEV (reference sequence). This CDR3 region has 14 residues. The CDR3: CASSFNRGGETQYF. CDR3 DNA: TGTGCCAGTAGTTTTAACAGGGGGGGGGAGACCCAGTACTTC.

CDR3 amino acids: CAWSQDRAYGYTF. CDR3 DNA sequence: TGTGCCTGGAGCCAGGACAGGGCCTATGGCTACACCTTC. The V gene is TRBV30, the J gene TRBJ1-2; 8 nucleotides line up with TRBD1. The CDR3 is made up of 13 amino acids. Germline-derived CDR1 and CDR2 are GTSNPN and SVGIG (reference sequence). J lost 4 bases, V lost 3 bases, and 4 bases had no gene match.

This chain uses TRBV27 with TRBJ2-1; 9 bases align to TRBD2. With V trimmed by 4 bases and J by 7 bases, 8 bases remained unmatched. The CDR3 is made up of 15 amino acids. Germline V gene data show CDR1 as MNHEY and CDR2 as SMNVEV (reference sequence). In nucleotides, the CDR3 is TGTGCCAGCAGTTATCGAGCGGGGGGTTGGAATGAGCAGTTCTTC. Translated: CASSYRAGGWNEQFF.

The chain employs TRBV2 and TRBJ2-3; D may be TRBD1 (6 bases). This CDR3 region has 14 residues. With 4 bases removed from V and 2 bases from J, the gap between germline ends came to 10 bases. The V gene's germline CDR1 is SNHLY and CDR2 FYNNEI. The CDR3: CASSGTAYTDTQYF. CDR3 DNA sequence: TGTGCCAGCAGTGGGACAGCGTACACAGATACGCAGTATTTT.

V is TRBV5-4 and J is TRBJ1-1; TRBD1 is a possible D gene (6 bases). CDR3 length: 14 residues. The V end was cut by 4 bases, the J end by 0 bases, with 10 bases between. Germline V gene lookup returns CDR1 SGHNT and CDR2 YYREEE (reference sequence). The CDR3 DNA follows: TGTGCCAGCAGCCGGGACAACATGAACACTGAAGCTTTCTTT. It encodes CASSRDNMNTEAFF.

The gene calls are TRBV30 and TRBJ2-7, with D unresolved. The CDR3 consists of 11 residues. The V gene's germline CDR1 is GTSNPN and CDR2 SVGIG (reference sequence). Trimming shortened V by 5 bases and J by 1 base, and 6 bases separated the two germline ends. The CDR3 DNA sequence: TGTGCCTGGGGAGCTTCCTACGAGCAGTACTTC. Its protein product is CAWGASYEQYF.

This chain joins TRBV2 and TRBJ2-4, with TRBD2 matching 10 bases. The CDR3 has 14 amino acids. CDR1 is SNHLY and CDR2 is FYNNEI in the germline V gene. Trimming cost V 6 bases and J 9 bases; bases outside gene matches: 8. The CDR3 bases are TGTGCCAGCAGCCCCGGGACTAGCGCGGCCATTCAGTACTTC. Protein: CASSPGTSAAIQYF.

The CDR3 DNA reads as TGTGCCAGCAGCCCCGGGACAGGGGAGGAGCAGTACTTC. This gives the protein CASSPGTGEEQYF. The chain combines TRBV7-9 with TRBJ2-7; TRBD1 matches 10 bases. Germline V lookup: CDR1 SEHNR, CDR2 FQNEAQ (reference sequence). The CDR3 spans 13 residues. V dropped 5 bases and J dropped 7; count of bases not matched to a gene: 5.

The chain carries TRBV25-1 and TRBJ1-2; weak D call: TRBD1 (6 bases). Germline-derived CDR1 and CDR2 are MGHDK and SYGVNS. The CDR3 sequence is 14 residues long. V was clipped by 7 bases and J by 6 bases, with 18 bases between them. The CDR3 nucleotides are TGTGCCAGCACCGACCCAGGGGCGAAGGATGGCTACACCTTC. It codes for CASTDPGAKDGYTF.

The V gene is TRBV21-1, the J gene TRBJ1-5; the table's D call of TRBD1 was not tested on the DNA. TRBV21-1 is an annotated pseudogene. The CDR3 consists of 16 residues. The CDR3 protein is CASSKSPGGVGQPQHF. Written as DNA, the CDR3 is TGTGCCAGCAGCAAATCACCAGGGGGCGTCGGACAGCCCCAGCATTTT.

This rearrangement joins TRBV6-1 to TRBJ2-3, with 7 bases lining up with TRBD1. Looked up from germline, CDR1 is MNHNS and CDR2 is SASEGT. Trimming took 3 bases from V and 4 from J; bases not matched to a gene: 7. The CDR3 has 15 amino acids. The DNA for the CDR3 is TGTGCCAGCAGTGATCGCGACAGGGTCTCAGATACGCAGTATTTT. Its protein is CASSDRDRVSDTQYF.

The chain has TRBV6-5 and TRBJ2-7; 8 bases match TRBD1. Germline V gives CDR1 MNHEY, CDR2 SVGAGI. The J segment lost 5 bases and the V segment lost 2 bases, leaving 8 bases of the junction unmatched. This CDR3 contains 15 residues. The DNA for the CDR3 is TGTGCCAGCAGTTACGTGTCAGGGGGCCCCCACGAGCAGTACTTC. It encodes CASSYVSGGPHEQYF.

Only a few counts were recorded for this clone. The rearrangement uses TRBV30 and TRBJ1-1; D is ambiguous. The CDR3 loop spans 13 amino acids. Germline V gene lookup returns CDR1 GTSNPN and CDR2 SVGIG (reference sequence). V shed 3 bases and J shed 2 bases, with 10 bases lying between them. The CDR3 region has the DNA TGTGCCTGGAGCCAGAGGAAAAACACTGAAGCTTTCTTT. Amino acids: CAWSQRKNTEAFF. Filled out from reference TRBV30 and TRBJ1-1, the complete variable domain reads SQTIHQWPATLVQPVGSPLSLECTVEGTSNPNLYWYRQAAGRGLQLLFYSVGIGQISSEVPQNLSASRPQDRQFILSSKKLLLSDSGFYLCAWSQRKNTEAFFGQGTRLTVV.

The chain is built from TRBV5-1 and TRBJ1-4; TRBD1 matches 10 bases. The CDR3 sequence is 15 residues long. Per the germline V gene, CDR1 is SGHRS and CDR2 is YFSETQ. Trimming removed 4 bases from V and 5 bases from J; junction bases left unmatched: 5. The CDR3 nucleotides are TGCGCCAGCAGCCAGCGGACAGGGGGAAATGAAAAACTGTTTTTT. It encodes CASSQRTGGNEKLFF.